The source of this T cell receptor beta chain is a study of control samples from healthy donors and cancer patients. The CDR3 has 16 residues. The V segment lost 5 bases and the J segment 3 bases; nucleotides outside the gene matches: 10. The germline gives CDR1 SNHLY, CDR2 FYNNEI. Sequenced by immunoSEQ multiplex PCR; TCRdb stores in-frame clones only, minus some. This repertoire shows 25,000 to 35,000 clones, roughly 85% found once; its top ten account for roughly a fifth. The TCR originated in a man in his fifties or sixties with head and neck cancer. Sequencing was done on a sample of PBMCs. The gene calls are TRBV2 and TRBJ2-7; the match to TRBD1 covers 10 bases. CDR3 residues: CASSPAGTGDYYEQYF. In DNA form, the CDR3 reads TGTGCCAGCAGTCCTGCCGGGACAGGGGATTACTACGAGCAGTACTTC.